This T cell receptor (beta chain) stems from a study of human T cells and chemical hapten exposure. This CDR3 contains 14 residues. V lost 0 bases to trimming and J lost 4 bases; unmatched junction nucleotides: 4. Per the germline V gene, CDR1 is DFQATT and CDR2 is SNEGSKA (reference sequence). This clonotype was counted many times. Indicated time point: patch test 3, about 24 weeks after DPC sensitization. The treatment was: therapeutic diphenylcyclopropenone sensitization with weekly scalp DPC. TCRdb fed the RACE reads into MiXCR, producing one record per CDR3 protein. The sample has 150,000 to 200,000 distinct CDR3 sequences, around 25% seen once.

This sample comprised whole blood, obtained in connection with sensitization to the hapten diphenylcyclopropenone (DPC). The sequence derives from a woman between 40 and 55 years old with alopecia areata. Some clones in this sample may be carry-over from other donors' samples. This rearrangement joins TRBV20-1 to TRBJ2-7; 9 nucleotides line up with TRBD2. The CDR3 protein is CSARDHSGGYEQYF. DNA for the CDR3: TGCAGTGCTAGAGATCATAGCGGGGGATACGAGCAGTACTTC.